The present T cell receptor beta chain was sequenced within a study of beta chain features in type 1 diabetes. Study in general: The study found patients and healthy donors alike in age, gender and cell yields. Whole-study findings and limits: In every one of the four CD4+ subsets, TCRB CDR3s were moderately but significantly shorter in Type 1 diabetes patients.

As every portion of the isolated RNA was reverse transcribed, the sequencing read expressed TCRB transcripts. The protocol was immunoSEQ multiplex PCR, while the TCRdb copy is restricted to in-frame clones and leaves out a portion. The table includes 300,000 or so clones, 13% detected once. Concerning this clone itself: Its antigen remains unknown.

This TCR came from a woman aged 18-30 years with type 1 diabetes. Sequenced: naive CD4+ T cells from blood.

As DNA, the CDR3 is TGCGCCAGCAGCCAAGATCAGAGGACCGCGGGAGTTCGCATCTACAATGAGCAGTTCTTC. Translated: CASSQDQRTAGVRIYNEQFF. V usage is TRBV4-3 and J usage is TRBJ2-1; 7 bases line up with TRBD2. This CDR3 has 20 residues. Germline V gene sequence: CDR1 LGHNA, CDR2 YSLEER. Trimming took 0 bases from V and 3 from J; bases not matched to a gene: 17.